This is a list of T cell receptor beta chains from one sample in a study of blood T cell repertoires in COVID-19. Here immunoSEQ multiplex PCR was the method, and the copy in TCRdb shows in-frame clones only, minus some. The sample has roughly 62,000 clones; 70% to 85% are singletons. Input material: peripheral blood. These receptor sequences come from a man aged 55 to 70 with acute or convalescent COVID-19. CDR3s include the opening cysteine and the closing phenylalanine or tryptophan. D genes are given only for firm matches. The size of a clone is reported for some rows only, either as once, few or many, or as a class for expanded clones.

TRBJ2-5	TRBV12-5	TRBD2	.	TGTGCTAGTGGTCGGACTAGCGGGGGAGAGACCCAGTACTTC	CASGRTSGGETQYF
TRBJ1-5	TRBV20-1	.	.	TGCAGTGCTAGTGGGCAGGGTAGCAATCAGCCCCAGCATTTT	CSASGQGSNQPQHF
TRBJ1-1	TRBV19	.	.	TGTGCCAGTAGTATTCCCACCGCCTACCCGACAGGAACCACTGAAGCTTTCTTT	CASSIPTAYPTGTTEAFF
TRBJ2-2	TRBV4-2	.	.	TGTGCCAGCAGCCAAGAATATTCAGGGTCGACCGGGGAGCTGTTTTTT	CASSQEYSGSTGELFF
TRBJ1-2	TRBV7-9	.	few	TGTGCCAGCAGCTTCCCTTATCAGGATGGCTACACCTTC	CASSFPYQDGYTF
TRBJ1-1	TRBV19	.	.	TGTGCCAGCCCGAGACCGCAGGGACTAATGGGTAACACTGAAGCTTTCTTT	CASPRPQGLMGNTEAFF
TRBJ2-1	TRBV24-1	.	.	TGTGCCACCAGTGATTTGAGGGGAAGTAACTACAATGAGCAGTTCTTC	CATSDLRGSNYNEQFF
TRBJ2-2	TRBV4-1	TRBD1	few	TGCGCCAGCAGCCCACACGCCGGGACAGGGGATTCGGCCGGGGAGCTGTTTTTT	CASSPHAGTGDSAGELFF
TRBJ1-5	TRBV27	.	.	TGTGCCAGCAGCCCCAGGGGAACGCGAGCCCAGCATTTT	CASSPRGTRAQHF
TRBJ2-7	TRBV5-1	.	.	TGCGCCAGCAGCTTTGGGAGGGGGACCTACGAGCAGTACTTC	CASSFGRGTYEQYF
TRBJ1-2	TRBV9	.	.	TGTGCCAGCAGCGTAGGATGGTCCCTTGCGGGAGGCTACACCTTC	CASSVGWSLAGGYTF
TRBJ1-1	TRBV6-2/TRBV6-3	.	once	TGTGCCAGCAGTGACTTAAGAGGGAACACTGAAGCTTTCTTT	CASSDLRGNTEAFF
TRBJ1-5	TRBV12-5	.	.	TGTGCTAGTGGACAGTATAGCAATCAGCCCCAGCATTTT	CASGQYSNQPQHF
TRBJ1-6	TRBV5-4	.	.	TGTGCCAGCAGCTTAGGGACATGGGATAATTCACCCCTCCACTTT	CASSLGTWDNSPLHF
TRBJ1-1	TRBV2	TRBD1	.	TGTGCCAGCAGGAATCAGGGGGCGCTGACTGAAGCTTTCTTT	CASRNQGALTEAFF